This TCR beta chain was recorded in a study of blood T cells in healthy people across ages. Study findings and constraints: The unsorted PBMCs prevented any conclusive comparison of naive versus antigen-experienced cells.

The authors ran a second PCR of 7 to 11 cycles using a sample-barcoded 5' primer and a J-beta primer mix. In TCRdb, the 5' RACE reads were re-called with MiXCR into one record per CDR3 protein. The sample includes roughly 720,000 distinct CDR3 sequences, around half seen only once; the top ten take about 42%. The CDR3 is 13 residues long. Germline V gene sequence: CDR1 SGHTA, CDR2 FQGTGA. Deletions cut 2 bases from V and 6 bases from J, with 10 bases between. Per sample, a minimum of 6 million PBMCs were isolated. On this clonotype: The antigen is unknown.

The sequence was obtained from an older man in good health. The J gene is TRBJ1-2, the V gene TRBV7-3, with D possibly being TRBD1 (5 bases). Sequenced sample: blood. This CDR3 is CASSLLAGNGYTF. In DNA form, the CDR3 reads TGTGCCAGCAGCTTATTGGCAGGGAATGGCTACACCTTC.